This is a list of T cell receptor beta chains from one sample in a study of T cells after yellow fever vaccination. TCRdb passed the 5' RACE reads through MiXCR, listing each CDR3 protein once. The sample contains some 320,000 distinct CDR3 sequences, roughly 8.7% of which appear only once. Sequenced material: PBMCs, taken on the day of the first yellow fever vaccination. These receptors were taken from a man between 18 and 35 years old who received the YFV17D yellow fever vaccine. The CDR3 runs from the conserved cysteine through the conserved F or W. Each record gives: J gene, V gene, D gene, clone size, CDR3 length, CDR3 DNA, CDR3 protein. A D gene is named only where the DNA matches it firmly. Not every row has a clone size; where given, it reads once, few, many or a size class.

J: TRBJ1-6
V: TRBV4-1
D: -
size: few
length: 14
DNA: TGCGCCAGCAGCCAAAGAGGGCCTACATCACCCCTCCACTTT
CDR3: CASSQRGPTSPLHF

J: TRBJ2-5
V: TRBV5-1
D: -
size: few
length: 12
DNA: TGCGCCAGCAGCGGCAGGGCAGAGACCCAGTACTTC
CDR3: CASSGRAETQYF

J: TRBJ1-2
V: TRBV11-2
D: -
size: -
length: 15
DNA: TGTGCCAGCAGCTTAGAGCCCGACGAGAAGGGCGGCTACACCTTC
CDR3: CASSLEPDEKGGYTF

J: TRBJ2-5
V: TRBV29-1
D: TRBD1
size: -
length: 12
DNA: TGCAGCGACTTACAGGGGTGGGAGACCCAGTACTTC
CDR3: CSDLQGWETQYF

J: TRBJ1-6
V: TRBV9
D: -
size: few
length: 13
DNA: TGTGCCAGCAGCGTCGCGGTGGATTCACCCCTCCACTTT
CDR3: CASSVAVDSPLHF

J: TRBJ1-1
V: TRBV7-9
D: -
size: few
length: 12
DNA: TGTGCCAGCAGCTCCGGGACACCAGCCGCTTTCTTT
CDR3: CASSSGTPAAFF

J: TRBJ1-6
V: TRBV7-3
D: -
size: -
length: 16
DNA: TGTGCCAGCAGCTCCGCCCCAGGAGCCCCGAATTCACCCCTCCACTTT
CDR3: CASSSAPGAPNSPLHF

J: TRBJ2-7
V: TRBV6-2/TRBV6-3
D: -
size: many
length: 12
DNA: TGTGCCAGCAGTTCCCGGCCCCTCGAGCAGTACTTC
CDR3: CASSSRPLEQYF

J: TRBJ2-6
V: TRBV5-1
D: -
size: few
length: 15
DNA: TGCGCCAGCAGCTTGCGAACCTCTGGGGCCAACGTCCTGACTTTC
CDR3: CASSLRTSGANVLTF

J: TRBJ2-7
V: TRBV20-1
D: -
size: few
length: 14
DNA: TGCAGTGCGATCCGCCCGGCCACAGACTACGAGCAGTACTTC
CDR3: CSAIRPATDYEQYF

J: TRBJ1-3
V: TRBV7-9
D: -
size: -
length: 15
DNA: TGTGCCAGCAGCTCCGCCCGGGGTTTGGGGAACACCATATATTTT
CDR3: CASSSARGLGNTIYF

J: TRBJ2-1
V: TRBV2
D: -
size: -
length: 11
DNA: TGTGCCAGCACTGTATACAATGAGCAGTTCTTC
CDR3: CASTVYNEQFF

J: TRBJ1-2
V: TRBV19
D: -
size: -
length: 14
DNA: TGTGCCAGTAGTATCGGACAGAGAGGTGATGGCTACACCTTC
CDR3: CASSIGQRGDGYTF

J: TRBJ1-2
V: TRBV4-1
D: -
size: -
length: 14
DNA: TGCGCCAGCAGCCAAGATGCGGATAGCTATGGCTACACCTTC
CDR3: CASSQDADSYGYTF

J: TRBJ1-4
V: TRBV6-2/TRBV6-3
D: -
size: -
length: 21
DNA: TGTGCCAGCAGTTATCTTTCTTCCGGGAAAGTAGGACTGACGACTAATGAAAAACTGTTTTTT
CDR3: CASSYLSSGKVGLTTNEKLFF

J: TRBJ2-7
V: TRBV19
D: -
size: -
length: 16
DNA: TGTGCCAGTAGTATAGGGTGGGCAGAGAACTCCTACGAGCAGTACTTC
CDR3: CASSIGWAENSYEQYF

J: TRBJ1-1
V: TRBV5-1
D: -
size: few
length: 13
DNA: TGCGCCAGCAGTCTCCCGACAGGCCTTGAAGCTTTCTTT
CDR3: CASSLPTGLEAFF

J: TRBJ1-1
V: TRBV5-4
D: -
size: few
length: 13
DNA: TGTGCCAGCAGCCCTGGGGGCAGCCCTGAAGCTTTCTTT
CDR3: CASSPGGSPEAFF

J: TRBJ2-1
V: TRBV5-1
D: -
size: -
length: 12
DNA: TGCGCCAGCAGCTTAGTGGGGTATGAGCAGTTCTTC
CDR3: CASSLVGYEQFF

J: TRBJ2-5
V: TRBV5-1
D: -
size: -
length: 14
DNA: TGCGCCAGCAGCGTCTTCATGGGCGGCGAGACCCAGTACTTC
CDR3: CASSVFMGGETQYF

J: TRBJ1-4
V: TRBV5-4
D: -
size: many
length: 15
DNA: TGTGCCAGCAGCTTGGACAACCTCGGCGGGGAAAAACTGTTTTTT
CDR3: CASSLDNLGGEKLFF

J: TRBJ2-5
V: TRBV18
D: TRBD2
size: few
length: 13
DNA: TGTGCCTGCCGGCCGGGGGGCCAAGAGACCCAGTACTTC
CDR3: CACRPGGQETQYF

J: TRBJ1-1
V: TRBV11-1
D: -
size: few
length: 14
DNA: TGTGCCAGCAGCTTCTCAGGCACCACCGCTGAAGCTTTCTTT
CDR3: CASSFSGTTAEAFF

J: TRBJ2-7
V: TRBV12-3/TRBV12-4
D: -
size: few
length: 17
DNA: TGTGCCAGCAGTCTCCGCCATGGCTCCTACTTATCCTACGAGCAGTACTTC
CDR3: CASSLRHGSYLSYEQYF

J: TRBJ2-7
V: TRBV7-9
D: -
size: few
length: 13
DNA: TGTGCCAGCACCCCTCGCGTCTCCTACGAGCAGTACTTC
CDR3: CASTPRVSYEQYF

J: TRBJ2-2
V: TRBV7-2
D: TRBD2
size: many
length: 15
DNA: TGTGCCAGCAGCCCGACTAGCGGGGGTGCCGGGGAGCTGTTTTTT
CDR3: CASSPTSGGAGELFF

J: TRBJ1-2
V: TRBV30
D: -
size: -
length: 13
DNA: TGTGCCTGGAGTGTCTTTCAGGGTTATGGCTACACCTTC
CDR3: CAWSVFQGYGYTF

J: TRBJ1-1
V: TRBV14
D: -
size: -
length: 15
DNA: TGTGCCAGCAGCCCTTCTTTGGGGGTGAACACTGAAGCTTTCTTT
CDR3: CASSPSLGVNTEAFF

J: TRBJ2-1
V: TRBV24-1
D: -
size: few
length: 19
DNA: TGTGCCACCAGTGATTTGTGGGACGGCTTGGTCCGAAAATACAATGAGCAGTTCTTC
CDR3: CATSDLWDGLVRKYNEQFF

J: TRBJ1-6
V: TRBV7-2
D: -
size: few
length: 13
DNA: TGTGCCAGCAGCCAATCTGTAGACTCACCCCTCCACTTT
CDR3: CASSQSVDSPLHF

J: TRBJ2-2
V: TRBV19
D: -
size: -
length: 15
DNA: TGTGCCAGTAGTCGTTTCCCGGGCCCGACCGGGGAGCTGTTTTTT
CDR3: CASSRFPGPTGELFF

J: TRBJ1-1
V: TRBV6-1
D: TRBD1
size: -
length: 14
DNA: TGTGCCAGCAGCTGGACAGGAACGAACACTGAAGCTTTCTTT
CDR3: CASSWTGTNTEAFF

J: TRBJ2-5
V: TRBV11-2
D: -
size: -
length: 12
DNA: TGTGCCAGCCGACCGTACCAAGAGACCCAGTACTTC
CDR3: CASRPYQETQYF

J: TRBJ2-3
V: TRBV6-5
D: -
size: -
length: 14
DNA: TGTGCCAGCAGTTACCATCATACAGGGCCTCCTCGGTATTTT
CDR3: CASSYHHTGPPRYF

J: TRBJ2-1
V: TRBV3-1
D: TRBD1
size: many
length: 14
DNA: TGTGCCAGCAGCCCCGGGACAGGCCCCGATGAGCAGTTCTTC
CDR3: CASSPGTGPDEQFF

J: TRBJ2-1
V: TRBV20-1
D: TRBD2
size: -
length: 21
DNA: TGCAGTGCTAGAGTGGTGGAGTCTAGCGGACACCTACATAGCTCCTACAATGAGCAGTTCTTC
CDR3: CSARVVESSGHLHSSYNEQFF

J: TRBJ1-5
V: TRBV12-3/TRBV12-4
D: -
size: many
length: 14
DNA: TGTGCCAGCAGTACCGGCAGGGGCAATCAGCCCCAGCATTTT
CDR3: CASSTGRGNQPQHF

J: TRBJ1-2
V: TRBV12-3/TRBV12-4
D: -
size: -
length: 12
DNA: TGTGCCAGCAGTTCCAGGGGCTATGGCTACACCTTC
CDR3: CASSSRGYGYTF

J: TRBJ2-1
V: TRBV19
D: -
size: few
length: 16
DNA: TGTGCCAGCTCTCCTTTGGGAGGGGGCGGGTACAATGAGCAGTTCTTC
CDR3: CASSPLGGGGYNEQFF

J: TRBJ1-1
V: TRBV29-1
D: -
size: few
length: 12
DNA: TGCAGCGTACCAGGGGTAGGAACTGAAGCTTTCTTT
CDR3: CSVPGVGTEAFF

J: TRBJ1-1
V: TRBV19
D: TRBD1
size: -
length: 17
DNA: TGTGCCAGTAGGGCCCGGACAGGGCCTATTTTGAACACTGAAGCTTTCTTT
CDR3: CASRARTGPILNTEAFF

J: TRBJ2-1
V: TRBV15
D: -
size: -
length: 15
DNA: TGTGCCACCAGCAGAGGGAGGGGGCCGAGGAATGAGCAGTTCTTC
CDR3: CATSRGRGPRNEQFF